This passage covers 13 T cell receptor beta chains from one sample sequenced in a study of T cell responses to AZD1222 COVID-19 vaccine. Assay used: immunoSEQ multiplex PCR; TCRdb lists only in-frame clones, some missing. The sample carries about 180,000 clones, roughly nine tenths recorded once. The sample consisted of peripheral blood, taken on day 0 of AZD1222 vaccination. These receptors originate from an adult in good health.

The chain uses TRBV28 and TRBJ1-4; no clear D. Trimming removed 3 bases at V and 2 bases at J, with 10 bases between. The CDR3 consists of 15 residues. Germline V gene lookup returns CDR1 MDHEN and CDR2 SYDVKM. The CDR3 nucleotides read TGTGCCAGCAGTTTGTTTGGGTGGACTAATGAAAAACTGTTTTTT. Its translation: CASSLFGWTNEKLFF.

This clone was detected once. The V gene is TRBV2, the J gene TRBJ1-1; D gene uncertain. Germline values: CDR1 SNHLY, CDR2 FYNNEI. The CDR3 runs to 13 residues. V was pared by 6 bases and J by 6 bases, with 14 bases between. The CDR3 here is CASRTTREAEAFF. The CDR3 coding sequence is TGTGCCAGCAGGACGACCCGGGAAGCTGAAGCTTTCTTT.

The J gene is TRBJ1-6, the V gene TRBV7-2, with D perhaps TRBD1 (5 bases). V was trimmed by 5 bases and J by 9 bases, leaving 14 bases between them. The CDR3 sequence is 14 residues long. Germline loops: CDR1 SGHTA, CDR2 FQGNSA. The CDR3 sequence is CASSTNTRVSPLHF. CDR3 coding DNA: TGTGCCAGCAGCACGAATACCAGGGTTTCACCCCTCCACTTT. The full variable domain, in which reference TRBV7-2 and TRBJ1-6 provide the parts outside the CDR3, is GAGVSQSPSNKVTEKGKDVELRCDPISGHTALYWYRQSLGQGLEFLIYFQGNSAPDKSGLPSDRFSAERTGGSVSTLTIQRTQQEDSAVYLCASSTNTRVSPLHFGNGTRLTVT.

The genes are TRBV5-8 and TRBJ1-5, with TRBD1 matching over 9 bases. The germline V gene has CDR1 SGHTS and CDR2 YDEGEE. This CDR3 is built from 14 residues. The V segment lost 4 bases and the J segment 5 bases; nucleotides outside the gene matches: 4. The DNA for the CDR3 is TGTGCCAGCAGCAAGGGACAGGGATATCAGCCCCAGCATTTT. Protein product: CASSKGQGYQPQHF.

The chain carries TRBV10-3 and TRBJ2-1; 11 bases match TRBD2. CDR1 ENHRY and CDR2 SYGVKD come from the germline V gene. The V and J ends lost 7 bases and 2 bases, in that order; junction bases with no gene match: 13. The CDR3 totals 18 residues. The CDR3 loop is CAINSGTSGLSTYNEQFF. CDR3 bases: TGTGCCATCAACTCCGGGACTAGCGGACTGAGTACCTACAATGAGCAGTTCTTC.

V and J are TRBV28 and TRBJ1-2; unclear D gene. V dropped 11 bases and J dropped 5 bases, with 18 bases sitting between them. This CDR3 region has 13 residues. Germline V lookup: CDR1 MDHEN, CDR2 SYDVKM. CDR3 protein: CAGFTGNGYGYTF. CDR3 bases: TGTGCCGGATTTACCGGGAATGGGTATGGCTACACCTTC.

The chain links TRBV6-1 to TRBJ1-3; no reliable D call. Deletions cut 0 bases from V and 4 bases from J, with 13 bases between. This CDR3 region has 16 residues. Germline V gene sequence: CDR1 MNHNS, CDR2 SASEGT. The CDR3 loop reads CASSEAAIRGGNTIYF. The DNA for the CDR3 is TGTGCCAGCAGTGAAGCGGCAATAAGAGGAGGAAACACCATATATTTT.

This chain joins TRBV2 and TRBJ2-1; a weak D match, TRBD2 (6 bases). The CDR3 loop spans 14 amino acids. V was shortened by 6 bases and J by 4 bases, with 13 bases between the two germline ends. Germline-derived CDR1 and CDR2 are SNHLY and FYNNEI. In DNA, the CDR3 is TGTGCCAGCAGGGACGGGAGCGGGTACAATGAGCAGTTCTTC. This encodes CASRDGSGYNEQFF.

The CDR3, as DNA: TGTGCCACCAGCAGAGGCGGGGAGAATGAGCAGTTCTTC. This sequence encodes CATSRGGENEQFF. This rearrangement joins TRBV15 to TRBJ2-1, with D tentatively TRBD2 (6 bases). V dropped 1 base and J dropped 7 bases, with 8 bases sitting between them. The CDR3 is 13 amino acids. The V gene's germline CDR1 is LNHNV and CDR2 YYDKDF (reference sequence).

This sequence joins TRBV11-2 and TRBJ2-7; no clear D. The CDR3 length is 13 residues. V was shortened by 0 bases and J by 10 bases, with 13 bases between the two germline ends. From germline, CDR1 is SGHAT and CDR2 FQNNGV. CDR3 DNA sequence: TGTGCCAGCAGCTTAGATCGTAACTCCCGACAGTACTTC. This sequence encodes CASSLDRNSRQYF.

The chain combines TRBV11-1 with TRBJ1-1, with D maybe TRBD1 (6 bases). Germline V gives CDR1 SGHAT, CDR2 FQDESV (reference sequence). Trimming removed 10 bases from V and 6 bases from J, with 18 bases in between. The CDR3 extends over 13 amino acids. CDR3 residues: CATQDREPAEAFF. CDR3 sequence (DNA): TGTGCCACCCAGGACAGAGAACCAGCTGAAGCTTTCTTT.

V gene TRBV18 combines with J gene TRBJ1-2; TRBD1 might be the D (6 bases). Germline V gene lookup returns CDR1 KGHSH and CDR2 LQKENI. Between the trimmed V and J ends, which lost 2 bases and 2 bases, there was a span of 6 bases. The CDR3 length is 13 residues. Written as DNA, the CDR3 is TGTGCCAGCTCACCAGACAGGAACTATGGCTACACCTTC. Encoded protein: CASSPDRNYGYTF.

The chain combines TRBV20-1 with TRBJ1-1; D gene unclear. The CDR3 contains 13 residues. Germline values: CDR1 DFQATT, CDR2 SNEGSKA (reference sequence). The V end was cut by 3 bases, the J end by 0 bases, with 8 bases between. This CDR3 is CSASPGMNTEAFF. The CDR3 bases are TGCAGTGCTAGTCCTGGGATGAACACTGAAGCTTTCTTT.